This T cell receptor (beta chain) was observed in a study of blood T cell repertoires in COVID-19. The assay was immunoSEQ multiplex PCR, and TCRdb's table has in-frame clones only and misses some. The data contain about 55,000 clones, around 85% of them seen just once; the ten biggest clones take up roughly 12%. The CDR3 is made up of 16 amino acids. The trim removed 5 bases at V and 4 bases at J, leaving 7 bases unmatched. Germline lookup yields CDR1 LNHDA and CDR2 SQIVND (reference sequence). This receptor was taken from a human donor in a cohort sampled during active COVID-19. Material for sequencing was peripheral blood. This chain connects TRBV19 to TRBJ2-2; 10 nucleotides agree with TRBD1. The CDR3 coding sequence is TGTGCCAGTAGTCTACGGACAGGGGGTAGCACCGGGGAGCTGTTTTTT. Its translation: CASSLRTGGSTGELFF.